This entry lists 24 T cell receptor beta chains sequenced from one sample in a study of graft-versus-host responses after intestinal transplantation. Sequencing used immunoSEQ multiplex PCR; TCRdb keeps in-frame clones, though not all of them. The sample records nearly 100,000 clones, approximately 92% being singletons. Sequences were derived from PBMCs, sampled approximately 420 days after intestinal transplant. Every receptor here comes from a human patient who received an intestinal transplant, so some T cells may come from the graft donor.

This chain links TRBV6-1 with TRBJ1-1, with 7 positions matching TRBD1. Germline V CDR1 and CDR2: MNHNS, SASEGT. V gave up 3 bases and J gave up 3 bases; unmatched junction bases: 4. The CDR3 spans 14 residues. CDR3 nucleotide sequence: TGTGCCAGCAGTGACCAGGACAGGCACACTGAAGCTTTCTTT. Encoded protein: CASSDQDRHTEAFF.

The V gene is TRBV10-3, the J gene TRBJ2-5; 8 bases agree with TRBD1. Near its end, the DNA agrees better with TRBJ2-7, so the J call may be wrong. Germline loops: CDR1 ENHRY, CDR2 SYGVKD. The CDR3 consists of 13 residues. The CDR3 DNA reads as TGTGCCATCCAGGGGGCTTCCTCCTACGAGCAGTACTTC. Its translation is CAIQGASSYEQYF.

The rearrangement joins TRBV9 to TRBJ2-3; D not resolved. V was trimmed by 0 bases and J by 8 bases, leaving 10 bases between them. This CDR3 is 13 amino acids long. Germline V CDR1 and CDR2: SGDLS, YYNGEE. DNA of the CDR3: TGTGCCAGCAGCGTAGTTACGGAAGGTACGCAGTATTTT. Protein product: CASSVVTEGTQYF.

The chain links TRBV10-3 to TRBJ2-1, with 8 bases identical to TRBD2. Looked up from germline, CDR1 is ENHRY and CDR2 is SYGVKD. The CDR3 spans 16 residues. Losses at the gene ends were 5 bases for V and 0 bases for J; bases not matched to a gene: 6. The CDR3: CAISPRGGTSYNEQFF. The DNA for the CDR3 is TGTGCCATCAGTCCTCGGGGGGGGACCTCCTACAATGAGCAGTTCTTC.

CDR3 region: CASSLGGGSTDTQYF. In DNA form, the CDR3 reads TGTGCCAGCAGCTTAGGGGGGGGCTCCACAGATACGCAGTATTTT. The J gene is TRBJ2-3, the V gene TRBV13; TRBD1 or TRBD2 may be the D gene (6 bases each). CDR1 and CDR2 (germline): PRHDT, FYEKMQ (reference sequence). V was trimmed by 0 bases and J by 2 bases, leaving 9 bases between them. The CDR3 totals 15 residues.

The rearrangement links TRBV4-1 to TRBJ1-2; possibly TRBD1 for D (5 bases). Between the trimmed V and J ends, which lost 1 base and 2 bases, there was a span of 17 bases. This CDR3 has 17 residues. Germline V CDR1 and CDR2: MGHRA, YSYEKL. The CDR3 loop reads CASSQAPGPPTNYGYTF. The CDR3 DNA reads TGCGCCAGCAGCCAAGCCCCGGGGCCACCCACCAACTATGGCTACACCTTC.

The J gene is TRBJ1-1, the V gene TRBV29-1, with 7 bases identical to TRBD1. The length of the CDR3 is 14 residues. CDR1 and CDR2 (germline): SQVTM, ANQGSEA. V lost 6 bases to trimming and J lost 5 bases; unmatched junction nucleotides: 12. The CDR3: CSVERGQGETEAFF. The CDR3 DNA reads as TGCAGCGTCGAAAGGGGGCAGGGGGAGACTGAAGCTTTCTTT. Variable domain in full (rest from reference TRBV29-1 and TRBJ1-1): SAVISQKPSRDICQRGTSLTIQCQVDSQVTMMFWYRQQPGQSLTLIATANQGSEATYESGFVIDKFPISRPNLTFSTLTVSNMSPEDSSIYLCSVERGQGETEAFFGQGTRLTVV.

The CDR3 nucleotides read TGTGCCAGCAGCGGAGGGACAGGGGGTTCGGATCAGCCCCAGCATTTT. It yields the protein CASSGGTGGSDQPQHF. The V and J genes are TRBV7-8 and TRBJ1-5; TRBD1 matches 11 bases. This CDR3 has 16 residues. Trimming at V came to 5 bases and at J to 5 bases, leaving 8 bases not matched to a gene. Looked up from germline, CDR1 is SGHVS and CDR2 is FQNEAQ.

The chain joins TRBV5-1 to TRBJ2-1; tentative D call: TRBD2 (6 bases). The CDR3 consists of 14 residues. CDR1 and CDR2 (germline): SGHRS, YFSETQ. V shed 4 bases and J shed 10 bases, with 18 bases lying between them. CDR3 region: CASSALPVADEQFF. CDR3 DNA: TGCGCCAGCAGCGCACTGCCAGTAGCGGACGAGCAGTTCTTC.

The chain uses TRBV7-6 and TRBJ2-1, with 14 bases that match TRBD2. The CDR3 consists of 18 residues. CDR1 SGHVS and CDR2 FNYEAQ come from the germline V gene. With V trimmed by 0 bases and J by 2 bases, 3 bases remained unmatched. The CDR3 DNA reads as TGTGCCAGCAGCTTAGCGCAGACTAGCGGGGGGGCCTACAATGAGCAGTTCTTC. It codes for CASSLAQTSGGAYNEQFF.

The V call is TRBV19, the J call TRBJ1-2, with 10 bases fitting TRBD1. V lost 3 bases to trimming and J lost 3 bases; unmatched junction nucleotides: 4. This CDR3 is built from 15 residues. The germline V gene encodes CDR1 LNHDA and CDR2 SQIVND (reference sequence). The CDR3 DNA sequence: TGTGCCAGTAGTATCGGGACAGGGGAGGACTATGGCTACACCTTC. Translation: CASSIGTGEDYGYTF.

The chain recombines TRBV6-1 with TRBJ2-4, with 9 bases matching TRBD1. CDR1 MNHNS and CDR2 SASEGT come from the germline V gene. The CDR3 has 19 amino acids. The trim removed 0 bases at V and 0 bases at J, leaving 9 bases unmatched. CDR3 residues: CASSEARTGALLAKNIQYF. The CDR3 coding sequence is TGTGCCAGCAGTGAAGCGCGGACAGGGGCCCTCTTAGCCAAAAACATTCAGTACTTC.

The chain joins TRBV7-9 to TRBJ2-5; D unclear. CDR3 size: 14 residues. V shed 1 base and J shed 0 bases, with 6 bases lying between them. Looked up from germline, CDR1 is SEHNR and CDR2 is FQNEAQ (reference sequence). The CDR3 region is CASSLDVDQETQYF. In nucleotides, the CDR3 is TGTGCCAGCAGCTTAGACGTCGACCAAGAGACCCAGTACTTC.

This clone occurred once. V gene TRBV4-1 combines with J gene TRBJ1-1; tentative D call: TRBD1 (5 bases). Germline CDR1 MGHRA, CDR2 YSYEKL. The CDR3 consists of 16 residues. V gave up 0 bases and J gave up 2 bases, with 13 bases separating them. The CDR3 spells CASSQEGIGTNTEAFF. The DNA of the CDR3 is TGCGCCAGCAGCCAAGAAGGGATCGGGACTAACACTGAAGCTTTCTTT.

The chain uses TRBV5-1 and TRBJ2-1; 11 bases are a match to TRBD2. The CDR3 length is 14 residues. Germline V lookup: CDR1 SGHRS, CDR2 YFSETQ. V gave up 4 bases and J gave up 8 bases; unmatched junction bases: 5. The CDR3 protein is CASSVLAGEDEQFF. In DNA form, the CDR3 reads TGCGCCAGCAGCGTACTAGCGGGGGAGGATGAGCAGTTCTTC.

The chain links TRBV18 to TRBJ1-2; TRBD1 might be the D (6 bases). The germline V gene has CDR1 KGHSH and CDR2 LQKENI. V was trimmed by 1 base and J by 3 bases, leaving 6 bases between them. The CDR3 has 13 residues. The DNA of the CDR3 is TGTGCCAGCTCACCACGACAGGACTATGGCTACACCTTC. Translating it yields CASSPRQDYGYTF.

The table lists this clone with a few counts. The V and J genes are TRBV4-1 and TRBJ1-3; possible D gene TRBD1, 6 bases. CDR1 and CDR2 (germline): MGHRA, YSYEKL. The CDR3 loop spans 16 amino acids. V was shortened by 3 bases and J by 5 bases, with 17 bases between the two germline ends. For the CDR3, the DNA is TGCGCCAGCAGCCAGGAACCTCTCGGACAGCGAAACACCATATATTTT. Encoded protein: CASSQEPLGQRNTIYF.

This sequence joins TRBV7-9 and TRBJ2-7; no reliable D call. CDR3 length: 12 amino acids. CDR1 is SEHNR and CDR2 is FQNEAQ in the germline V gene (reference sequence). Deletions cut 5 bases from V and 9 bases from J, with 14 bases between. This CDR3 is CASSIDKTRQYF. The CDR3 DNA is TGTGCCAGCAGCATTGACAAGACGAGGCAGTACTTC.

CDR3 loop: CASSHPGQTAGELFF. The CDR3 DNA follows: TGCGCCAGCAGCCACCCAGGGCAGACCGCCGGGGAGCTGTTTTTT. The rearrangement links TRBV4-1 to TRBJ2-2, with a weak D call TRBD1 (5 bases). Germline lookup yields CDR1 MGHRA and CDR2 YSYEKL. The CDR3 contains 15 residues. The V end lost 3 bases, the J end lost 6 bases, and 14 bases lay between the germline ends.

The rearrangement links TRBV2 to TRBJ1-3; possible D gene TRBD1, 6 bases. Trimming took off 9 bases at V and 0 bases at J, with 24 bases between the two ends. This CDR3 spans 18 amino acids. The germline V gene has CDR1 SNHLY and CDR2 FYNNEI. As DNA, the CDR3 is TGTGCCAGTCCAACCCCTTCTACAGGGACTTACTCTGGAAACACCATATATTTT. This gives the protein CASPTPSTGTYSGNTIYF.

The chain carries TRBV10-3 and TRBJ2-3; D tentatively reads TRBD1 or TRBD2 (5 bases each). V was shortened by 4 bases and J by 1 base, with 9 bases between the two germline ends. CDR1 and CDR2 from the germline V gene are ENHRY and SYGVKD. This CDR3 comprises 14 residues. CDR3 sequence (DNA): TGTGCCATCAGTGGGGTGGGGGGCACAGATACGCAGTATTTT. Translated, it gives CAISGVGGTDTQYF.

The rearrangement links TRBV10-3 to TRBJ2-2, with a weak D call TRBD1 (7 bases). The V end was cut by 4 bases, the J end by 5 bases, with 14 bases between. The V gene's germline CDR1 is ENHRY and CDR2 SYGVKD. The CDR3 runs 15 residues. The CDR3 here is CAISGGTVGTGELFF. The CDR3 DNA is TGTGCCATCAGTGGCGGGACAGTTGGAACCGGGGAGCTGTTTTTT.

The genes are TRBV6-4 and TRBJ2-2; D may be TRBD1 or TRBD2 (6 bases each). The V and J ends lost 4 bases and 3 bases respectively, with 18 bases between them. This CDR3 has 17 residues. Germline CDR1 MRHNA, CDR2 SNTAGT. CDR3 amino acids: CASSALGGREYTGELFF. In DNA, the CDR3 is TGTGCCAGCAGTGCCCTCGGGGGCAGAGAATACACCGGGGAGCTGTTTTTT.

This clone has more than one count but fewer than ten. The chain carries TRBV6-1 and TRBJ1-4; TRBD1 matches at 8 bases. V was pared by 1 base and J by 7 bases, with 2 bases of the junction left unmatched. This CDR3 contains 14 residues. The germline gives CDR1 MNHNS, CDR2 SASEGT. CDR3 loop: CASSEGQGFEKLFF. CDR3 nucleotides: TGTGCCAGCAGTGAAGGACAGGGGTTTGAAAAACTGTTTTTT.